Described below is a single T cell receptor beta chain sequence and its context. The sample comes from a study of shared T cell receptors in the human thymus. Assay used: immunoSEQ multiplex PCR; TCRdb lists only in-frame clones, some missing. The data contain approximately 730,000 clones, approximately 83% of them seen just once; the ten biggest clones take up around 0.0099%. The CDR3 runs to 16 residues. CDR1 is MNHNY and CDR2 is SVGAGI in the germline V gene (reference sequence). V dropped 4 bases and J dropped 3 bases, with 16 bases sitting between them. This sample also appeared in a second study, on human thymus T cells.

Sequences were obtained from thymocytes. The receptor's source is a girl under two years old with a congenital heart defect. The rearrangement joins TRBV6-6 to TRBJ1-5, with D possibly TRBD1 on 5 matching bases. This CDR3 is CASSSGGLGANQPQHF. Written as DNA, the CDR3 is TGTGCCAGCAGTTCCGGAGGGCTAGGGGCCAATCAGCCCCAGCATTTT.